This TCR beta chain was documented in a study of shared clonotypes between healthy human individuals. The wider study: Three plates each covered CD4 naive and memory; CD8 naive two, CD8 memory one. Findings and caveats of the study: Naive subsets, compared against memory subsets, generally had larger estimated richness values. Limited genetic and exposure-history diversity came from having few donors.

As for this clone: No antigen is known for it.

Trimming pared 4 bases from V and 3 bases from J, leaving 19 bases between. The CDR3 is made up of 17 amino acids. Germline V gene sequence: CDR1 SGHRS, CDR2 YFSETQ. Naive CD8 isolation took CD45RO-negative cells positively selected for CCR7 and excluded terminally differentiated effector memory CD45RA+ cells. Generated by immunoSEQ multiplex PCR, the TCRdb table keeps only in-frame clones and is missing some. Among about 2 million clones listed, approximately 94% were seen once. The sample taken for sequencing was naive CD8+ T cells sorted from blood. V gene TRBV5-1 combines with J gene TRBJ1-4; TRBD1 might be the D (6 bases). This TCR was sampled from a man aged 18 to 30 in good health. The CDR3 DNA is TGCGCCAGCAGCAAGGGGACTCCTGCAGGGGCTAATGAAAAACTGTTTTTT. It encodes CASSKGTPAGANEKLFF.